This entry is about one TCR beta chain. The target antigen is unknown. CDR1 and CDR2 from the germline V gene are DFQATT and SNEGSKA (reference sequence). The CDR3 length is 13 residues. Trimming pared 3 bases from V and 2 bases from J, leaving 8 bases between. TCR beta CDR3 sequences were amplified from RNA transcripts. The HTBI primer set was used in a first-round RT-PCR of the TCR CDR3. TCRdb re-derived calls from the multiplex PCR reads in MiXCR, one entry per CDR3 protein. Found here are over 700,000 distinct CDR3 sequences, 15% to 20% of them singletons; the top ten hold 16%. This sample stems from a study of T cells in Graves' hyperthyroidism and ophthalmopathy. Study-level points and caveats: Clonotypes that were expanded in thyroid above 0.001 mostly appeared in blood too.

PBMCs stemmed from over 7.5 ml fresh peripheral blood. The source of this sequence is a woman aged 45-65 years with Graves' hyperthyroidism that later progressed to Graves' ophthalmopathy. The sequencing input was blood. V usage is TRBV20-1 and J usage is TRBJ1-3; possibly TRBD1 for D (6 bases). In DNA, the CDR3 is TGCAGTGCTAGTGAGGGGGCTGGAAACACCATATATTTT. Amino acids: CSASEGAGNTIYF.